Listed here are 24 T cell receptor beta chains from one sample, sequenced in a study of beta chain features in type 1 diabetes. The antigens of these receptors remain unknown. Whole-study results and caveats: Patients with Type 1 diabetes showed moderately but significantly shorter TCRB CDR3s in all four CD4+ subsets.

As every portion of the isolated RNA was reverse transcribed, the sequencing read expressed TCRB transcripts. Sequencing was performed with immunoSEQ multiplex PCR; in TCRdb, only in-frame clones are kept and a portion is missing. The sample yields under 150,000 clones, around a sixth seen once. Sample: central memory CD4+ T cells from blood. The receptors stem from a man between 18 and 29 years old with type 1 diabetes.

This clone was observed a few times. The rearrangement joins TRBV7-9 to TRBJ1-5; D possibly corresponds to TRBD1 (5 bases). Trimming removed 1 base from V and 0 bases from J, with 19 bases in between. Germline CDR1 SEHNR, CDR2 FQNEAQ (reference sequence). The CDR3 is made up of 19 amino acids. The CDR3 DNA sequence: TGTGCCAGCAGCTTAGGTTTGGGAGAAGGACACGTTAGCAATCAGCCCCAGCATTTT. Encoded protein: CASSLGLGEGHVSNQPQHF.

V gene TRBV9 combines with J gene TRBJ2-7; D possibly uses TRBD1 or TRBD2 (5 bases each). The V end was cut by 6 bases, the J end by 0 bases, with 13 bases between. The V gene's germline CDR1 is SGDLS and CDR2 YYNGEE. There are 14 residues in the CDR3. CDR3 DNA: TGTGCCAGCACCCAGGGAGCGGCCTCCTACGAGCAGTACTTC. This translates into CASTQGAASYEQYF.

V and J are TRBV4-1 and TRBJ2-7, with 10 positions matching TRBD1. The CDR3 extends over 15 amino acids. From germline, CDR1 is MGHRA and CDR2 YSYEKL. Trimming cost V 3 bases and J 3 bases; bases outside gene matches: 5. The CDR3 loop reads CASSHPGTGVYEQYF. CDR3 sequence (DNA): TGCGCCAGCAGCCACCCCGGGACAGGGGTCTACGAGCAGTACTTC.

The chain employs TRBV21-1 and TRBJ1-1. TRBV21-1 is described as a pseudogene. This CDR3 spans 15 amino acids. Written as DNA, the CDR3 is TGTGCCAGCAGCAAAGACTGGCACTCACCGTGGAGAGCTTTCTTT. Amino acid sequence: CASSKDWHSPWRAFF.

The CDR3 sequence: CASSQRREANTGELFF. CDR3 sequence (DNA): TGTGCCAGCAGCCAAAGGCGGGAGGCTAACACCGGGGAGCTGTTTTTT. The rearrangement joins TRBV4-2 to TRBJ2-2, with 8 bases lining up with TRBD2. In germline, CDR1 is LGHNA, CDR2 YNFKEQ. Trimming cost V 2 bases and J 2 bases; bases outside gene matches: 4. The CDR3 has 16 residues.

This clone has at least ten counts. The gene calls are TRBV28 and TRBJ2-7; no clear D. Germline-derived CDR1 and CDR2 are MDHEN and SYDVKM. Trimming cost V 6 bases and J 2 bases, with 11 bases left between them. This CDR3 is 13 amino acids long. The CDR3 loop reads CASSSGPTYEQYF. The CDR3 nucleotides are TGTGCCAGCAGCTCCGGGCCCACCTACGAGCAGTACTTC.

This clone was picked up many times. The rearrangement joins TRBV2 to TRBJ2-1; D remains ambiguous. CDR3 length: 12 residues. Trimming took 7 bases from V and 4 from J, leaving 8 bases between them. The germline V gene has CDR1 SNHLY and CDR2 FYNNEI. The CDR3 spells CASTTFYNEQFF. CDR3 in DNA: TGTGCCAGCACTACATTTTACAATGAGCAGTTCTTC.

This clone was observed a handful of times. The V call is TRBV7-2, the J call TRBJ1-2; TRBD1 agrees at 10 bases. The CDR3 sequence is 16 residues long. With 1 base clipped from V and 5 bases from J, the junction kept 7 bases outside the gene matches. Germline CDR1 reads SGHTA; CDR2 reads FQGNSA. CDR3 residues: CASSLERRQGAYGYTF. The CDR3 coding sequence is TGTGCCAGCAGCTTAGAAAGGAGACAGGGGGCGTATGGCTACACCTTC. The full variable domain, its missing parts supplied by reference TRBV7-2 and TRBJ1-2, is GAGVSQSPSNKVTEKGKDVELRCDPISGHTALYWYRQSLGQGLEFLIYFQGNSAPDKSGLPSDRFSAERTGGSVSTLTIQRTQQEDSAVYLCASSLERRQGAYGYTFGSGTRLTVV.

The rearrangement links TRBV4-2 to TRBJ2-7, with 7 bases matching TRBD1. J lost 1 base, V lost 4 bases, and 10 bases had no gene match. CDR1 and CDR2 from the germline V gene are LGHNA and YNFKEQ. CDR3 length equals 16 residues. CDR3 sequence reads: CASSRIGQAGSYEQYF. CDR3 coding DNA: TGTGCCAGCAGCCGAATAGGACAGGCCGGATCCTACGAGCAGTACTTC.

V usage is TRBV29-1 and J usage is TRBJ2-1; 10 bases match TRBD1. This CDR3 spans 14 amino acids. The germline gives CDR1 SQVTM, CDR2 ANQGSEA. V was pared by 4 bases and J by 3 bases, with 3 bases of the junction left unmatched. The CDR3 nucleotides read TGCAGCGTTGGCCGGGACAGGGGCTACAATGAGCAGTTCTTC. It translates to CSVGRDRGYNEQFF.

The V and J genes are TRBV7-2 and TRBJ2-5; 8 bases align to TRBD1. With 5 bases clipped from V and 7 bases from J, the junction kept 6 bases outside the gene matches. Looked up from germline, CDR1 is SGHTA and CDR2 is FQGNSA. This CDR3 contains 13 residues. The CDR3 region has the DNA TGTGCCAGCAGCGTCGGACAGGGTGGGACCCAGTACTTC. As protein: CASSVGQGGTQYF.

V gene TRBV11-2 combines with J gene TRBJ2-3; D is undetermined. Germline V gene sequence: CDR1 SGHAT, CDR2 FQNNGV. The CDR3 runs 12 residues. Trimming cost V 5 bases and J 0 bases, with 3 bases left between them. CDR3 in DNA: TGTGCCAGCAGCCAAAGCACAGATACGCAGTATTTT. Protein sequence: CASSQSTDTQYF.

There are a few counts of this clone. The chain has TRBV7-9 and TRBJ2-1, with no clear D. The CDR3 runs to 13 residues. The germline CDR1 and CDR2 sequences are SEHNR and FQNEAQ (reference sequence). Trimming left V 1 base short and J 8 bases short, with 9 bases between. CDR3 region: CASSLGPSDEQFF. The CDR3 DNA reads TGTGCCAGCAGCTTAGGTCCCTCGGATGAGCAGTTCTTC.

The chain has TRBV30 and TRBJ1-5; the D is unclear. V was shortened by 2 bases and J by 0 bases, with 5 bases between the two germline ends. The CDR3 totals 13 residues. CDR1 GTSNPN and CDR2 SVGIG come from the germline V gene (reference sequence). The CDR3: CAWSQDSNQPQHF. The CDR3 DNA sequence: TGTGCCTGGAGTCAAGATAGCAATCAGCCCCAGCATTTT.

This clone came up a few times. This sequence joins TRBV6-6 and TRBJ2-7; the D is unclear. Trimming took off 7 bases at V and 0 bases at J, with 4 bases between the two ends. The CDR3 has 11 amino acids. Germline CDR1 is MNHNY and CDR2 is SVGAGI (reference sequence). In DNA, the CDR3 is TGTGCCAGCACCACCTCCTACGAGCAGTACTTC. Its protein product is CASTTSYEQYF.

As concerns this clone: Additional DNA sequences in this sample encode the identical CDR3. The chain uses TRBV29-1 and TRBJ1-1; unclear D gene. The germline V gene has CDR1 SQVTM and CDR2 ANQGSEA. The CDR3 totals 15 residues. Trimming shortened V by 7 bases and J by 0 bases, and 18 bases separated the two germline ends. CDR3 sequence reads: CSAQPGWGMNTEAFF. Written as DNA, the CDR3 is TGCAGCGCCCAACCGGGTTGGGGTATGAACACTGAAGCTTTCTTT. Using reference TRBV29-1 and TRBJ1-1 for the parts outside the CDR3, the full variable domain is SAVISQKPSRDICQRGTSLTIQCQVDSQVTMMFWYRQQPGQSLTLIATANQGSEATYESGFVIDKFPISRPNLTFSTLTVSNMSPEDSSIYLCSAQPGWGMNTEAFFGQGTRLTVV.

The chain combines TRBV9 with TRBJ2-3, with 15 bases that match TRBD2. CDR1 and CDR2 (germline): SGDLS, YYNGEE. The V and J ends lost 3 bases and 7 bases, in that order; junction bases with no gene match: 15. This CDR3 has 19 residues. The CDR3 is CASSGPGLAGGLRMYTQYF. As DNA, the CDR3 is TGTGCCAGCAGCGGGCCGGGACTAGCGGGGGGCCTCCGGATGTATACGCAGTATTTT. Together with reference TRBV9 and TRBJ2-3, the CDR3 gives the full variable domain: DSGVTQTPKHLITATGQRVTLRCSPRSGDLSVYWYQQSLDQGLQFLIQYYNGEERAKGNILERFSAQQFPDLHSELNLSSLELGDSALYFCASSGPGLAGGLRMYTQYFGPGTRLTVL.

In this sample, this clone turned up many times. The chain has TRBV18 and TRBJ2-3; D possibly corresponds to TRBD2 (5 bases). Per the germline V gene, CDR1 is KGHSH and CDR2 is LQKENI. Trimming cost V 2 bases and J 5 bases, with 11 bases left between them. The CDR3 has 14 residues. Written as DNA, the CDR3 is TGTGCCAGCTCACCAAGGAGCGGAGGAGATACGCAGTATTTT. Translation gives CASSPRSGGDTQYF.

This CDR3 reads CASFTSGSTNEQYF. The CDR3 coding sequence is TGTGCCAGCTTTACTAGCGGGAGTACCAACGAGCAGTACTTC. The chain recombines TRBV27 with TRBJ2-7; 11 nucleotides line up with TRBD2. The V gene's germline CDR1 is MNHEY and CDR2 SMNVEV (reference sequence). The CDR3 is 14 residues long. Trimming took 8 bases from V and 5 from J; bases not matched to a gene: 8.

CDR3 sequence reads: CASSSGQGAYNEQFF. As DNA, the CDR3 is TGTGCCAGCAGCTCCGGACAGGGGGCCTACAATGAGCAGTTCTTC. The genes are TRBV6-6 and TRBJ2-1, with TRBD1 matching 10 bases. The V gene's germline CDR1 is MNHNY and CDR2 SVGAGI (reference sequence). This CDR3 has 15 amino acids. V lost 6 bases, J lost 2 bases, and 4 bases stayed unmatched.

V gene TRBV6-1 combines with J gene TRBJ2-3; TRBD2 aligns across 10 bases. This CDR3 is 15 amino acids long. Germline V gene lookup returns CDR1 MNHNS and CDR2 SASEGT. After removal of 5 bases from V and 2 bases from J, the junction contained 4 bases not matched to a gene. CDR3 protein: CASSPGLAVTDTQYF. As DNA, the CDR3 is TGTGCCAGCAGTCCAGGACTAGCGGTCACAGATACGCAGTATTTT.

The chain combines TRBV7-2 with TRBJ2-5; D remains ambiguous. Germline CDR1 and CDR2: SGHTA and FQGNSA. This CDR3 has 13 amino acids. Between the trimmed V and J ends, which lost 4 bases and 5 bases, there was a span of 11 bases. Written as DNA, the CDR3 is TGTGCCAGCAGCTCCGACTTCGGGGAGACCCAGTACTTC. This gives the protein CASSSDFGETQYF.

The CDR3 DNA follows: TGTGCCAGCAGCTCCTACACCGCGGGTAACACAGATACGCAGTATTTT. Amino acid sequence: CASSSYTAGNTDTQYF. The rearrangement uses TRBV11-2 and TRBJ2-3; weak D call: TRBD2 (5 bases). Per the germline V gene, CDR1 is SGHAT and CDR2 is FQNNGV. CDR3 size: 16 residues. V was cut by 4 bases and J by 2 bases, with 16 bases left in between.

This clone has a count of ten or more. The chain combines TRBV7-2 with TRBJ2-7; 11 bases map to TRBD2. With 5 bases clipped from V and 0 bases from J, the junction kept 9 bases outside the gene matches. Germline-derived CDR1 and CDR2 are SGHTA and FQGNSA. The CDR3 runs 17 residues. The CDR3 protein is CASSLRIAGGSSYEQYF. The CDR3 DNA sequence: TGTGCCAGCAGCCTACGGATAGCGGGGGGGAGCTCCTACGAGCAGTACTTC. Together with reference TRBV7-2 and TRBJ2-7, the CDR3 gives the full variable domain: GAGVSQSPSNKVTEKGKDVELRCDPISGHTALYWYRQSLGQGLEFLIYFQGNSAPDKSGLPSDRFSAERTGGSVSTLTIQRTQQEDSAVYLCASSLRIAGGSSYEQYFGPGTRLTVT.